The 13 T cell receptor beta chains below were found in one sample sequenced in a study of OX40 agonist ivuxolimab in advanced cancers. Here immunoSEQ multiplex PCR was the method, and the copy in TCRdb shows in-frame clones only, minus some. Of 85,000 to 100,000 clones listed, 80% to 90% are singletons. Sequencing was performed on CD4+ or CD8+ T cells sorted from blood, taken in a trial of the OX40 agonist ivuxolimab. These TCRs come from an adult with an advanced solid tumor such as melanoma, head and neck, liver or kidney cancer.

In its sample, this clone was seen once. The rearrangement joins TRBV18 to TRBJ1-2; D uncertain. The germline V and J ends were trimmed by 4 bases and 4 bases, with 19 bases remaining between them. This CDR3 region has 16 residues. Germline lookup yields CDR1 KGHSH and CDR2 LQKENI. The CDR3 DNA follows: TGTGCCAGCTCACTCCTTCAAACCGGGAACCTCTATGGCTACACCTTC. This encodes CASSLLQTGNLYGYTF.

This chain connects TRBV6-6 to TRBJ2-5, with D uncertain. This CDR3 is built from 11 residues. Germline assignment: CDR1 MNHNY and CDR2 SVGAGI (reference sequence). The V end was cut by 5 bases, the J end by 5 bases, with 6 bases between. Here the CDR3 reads CASSQQETQYF. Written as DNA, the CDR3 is TGTGCCAGCAGTCAACAGGAGACCCAGTACTTC.

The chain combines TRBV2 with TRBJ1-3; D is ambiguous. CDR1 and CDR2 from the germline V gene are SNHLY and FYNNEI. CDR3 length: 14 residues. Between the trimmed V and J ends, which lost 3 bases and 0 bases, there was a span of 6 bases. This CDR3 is CASSDGVSGNTIYF. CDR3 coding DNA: TGTGCCAGCAGTGACGGGGTCTCTGGAAACACCATATATTTT.

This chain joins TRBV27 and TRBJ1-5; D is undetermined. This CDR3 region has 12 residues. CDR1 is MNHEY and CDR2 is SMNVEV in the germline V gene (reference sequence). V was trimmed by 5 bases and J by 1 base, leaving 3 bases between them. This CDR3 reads CASSRSNQPQHF. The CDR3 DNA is TGTGCCAGCAGTCGAAGCAATCAGCCCCAGCATTTT.

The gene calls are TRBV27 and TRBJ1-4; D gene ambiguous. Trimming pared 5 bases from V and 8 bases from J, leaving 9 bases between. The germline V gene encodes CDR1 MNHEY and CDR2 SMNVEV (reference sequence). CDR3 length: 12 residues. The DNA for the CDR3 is TGTGCCAGCAGTCGGAAAGGGGAAAAACTGTTTTTT. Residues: CASSRKGEKLFF.

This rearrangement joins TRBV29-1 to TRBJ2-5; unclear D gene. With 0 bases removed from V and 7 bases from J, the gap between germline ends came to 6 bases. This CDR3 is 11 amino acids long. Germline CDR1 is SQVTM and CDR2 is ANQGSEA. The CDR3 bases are TGCAGCGTTGAAGATCCAGGGACCCAGTACTTC. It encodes CSVEDPGTQYF.

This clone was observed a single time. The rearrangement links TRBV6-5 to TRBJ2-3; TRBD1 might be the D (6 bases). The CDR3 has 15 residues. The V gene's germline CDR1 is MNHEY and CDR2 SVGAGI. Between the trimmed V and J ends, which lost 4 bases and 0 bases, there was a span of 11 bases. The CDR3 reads CASSSTGSSTDTQYF. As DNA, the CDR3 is TGTGCCAGCAGTTCCACAGGGAGTAGCACAGATACGCAGTATTTT.

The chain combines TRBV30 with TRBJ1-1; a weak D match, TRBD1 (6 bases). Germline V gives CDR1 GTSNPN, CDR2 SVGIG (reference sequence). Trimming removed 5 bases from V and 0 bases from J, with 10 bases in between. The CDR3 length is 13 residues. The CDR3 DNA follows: TGTGCCTGGTCGGACAGTGTGAACACTGAAGCTTTCTTT. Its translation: CAWSDSVNTEAFF.

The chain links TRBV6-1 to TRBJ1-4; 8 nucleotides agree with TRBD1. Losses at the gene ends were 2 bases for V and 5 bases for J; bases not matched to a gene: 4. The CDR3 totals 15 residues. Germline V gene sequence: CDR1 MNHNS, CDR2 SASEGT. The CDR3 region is CASSEQGARNEKLFF. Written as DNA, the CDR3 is TGTGCCAGCAGTGAACAGGGGGCGCGGAATGAAAAACTGTTTTTT.

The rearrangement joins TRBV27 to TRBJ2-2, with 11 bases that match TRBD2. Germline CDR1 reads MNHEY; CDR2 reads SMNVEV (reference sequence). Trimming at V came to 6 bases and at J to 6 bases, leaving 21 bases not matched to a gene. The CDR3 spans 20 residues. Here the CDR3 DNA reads TGTGCCAGCAGCCATAGGGGTAGCGGGAGGGCCTTGGCCTCCTCCGGGGAGCTGTTTTTT. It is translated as CASSHRGSGRALASSGELFF.

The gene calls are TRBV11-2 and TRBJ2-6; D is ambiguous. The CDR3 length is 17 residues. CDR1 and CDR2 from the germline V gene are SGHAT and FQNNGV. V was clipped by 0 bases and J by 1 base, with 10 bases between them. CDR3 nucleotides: TGTGCCAGCAGCTTAGACTTCTACGGATCTGGGGCCAACGTCCTGACTTTC. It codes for CASSLDFYGSGANVLTF.

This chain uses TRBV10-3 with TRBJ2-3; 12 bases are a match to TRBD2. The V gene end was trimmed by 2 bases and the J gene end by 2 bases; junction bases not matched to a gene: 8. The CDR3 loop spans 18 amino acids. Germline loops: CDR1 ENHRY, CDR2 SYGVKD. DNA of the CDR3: TGTGCCATCAGTGAGGGGCTAGCGGGAGGGGCGTTCACAGATACGCAGTATTTT. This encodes CAISEGLAGGAFTDTQYF.

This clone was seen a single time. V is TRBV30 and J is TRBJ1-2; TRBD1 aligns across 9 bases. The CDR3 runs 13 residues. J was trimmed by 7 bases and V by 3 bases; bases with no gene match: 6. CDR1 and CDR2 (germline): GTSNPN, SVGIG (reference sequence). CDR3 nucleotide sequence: TGTGCCTGGAGACCGGGACAGGGTGGTGGCTACACCTTC. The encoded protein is CAWRPGQGGGYTF.